These T cell receptor beta chains were read from a single sample in a study of graft-versus-host responses after intestinal transplantation. For these TCRs, the target antigens are not known. Using immunoSEQ multiplex PCR, the repertoire was profiled, and TCRdb retains in-frame clones only, with some absent. Here the sample spans about 88,000 clones, approximately 87% being singletons. Source: unstimulated CD4+ T cells sorted from spleen or lymph node cells, taken before intestinal transplant. These receptors all stem from a human donor who received an intestinal transplant. The CDR3 runs from the conserved cysteine through the conserved F or W. Each record gives: J gene, D gene, V gene, clone size, CDR3 protein, CDR3 DNA. A D gene is named only where the DNA matches it firmly. Not every row has a clone size; where given, it reads once, few, many or a size class.

j_gene: TRBJ1-2
d_gene: -
v_gene: TRBV9
abundance: -
CDR3aa: CVSSVDRGNYGYTF
CDR3nt: TGTGTCAGCAGCGTAGATAGGGGCAACTATGGCTACACCTTC

j_gene: TRBJ2-7
d_gene: TRBD1
v_gene: TRBV7-9
abundance: -
CDR3aa: CASSLDRGNYERQYF
CDR3nt: TGTGCCAGCAGCTTGGACAGGGGGAACTACGAGCGGCAGTACTTC

j_gene: TRBJ2-7
d_gene: -
v_gene: TRBV4-2
abundance: -
CDR3aa: CASSQSMGHTYEQYF
CDR3nt: TGTGCCAGCAGCCAGTCGATGGGGCATACCTACGAGCAGTACTTC

j_gene: TRBJ1-1
d_gene: TRBD1
v_gene: TRBV9
abundance: -
CDR3aa: CASTRQGKNTEAFF
CDR3nt: TGTGCCAGCACCCGACAGGGGAAGAACACTGAAGCTTTCTTT

j_gene: TRBJ2-2
d_gene: TRBD2
v_gene: TRBV15
abundance: -
CDR3aa: CATSRDQIAGTYTGELFF
CDR3nt: TGTGCCACCAGCAGAGATCAGATAGCGGGGACTTACACCGGGGAGCTGTTTTTT

j_gene: TRBJ1-2
d_gene: TRBD1
v_gene: TRBV5-4
abundance: once
CDR3aa: CASSLLQGSHGYTF
CDR3nt: TGTGCCAGCAGCTTGTTACAGGGGTCCCATGGCTACACCTTC

j_gene: TRBJ2-2
d_gene: -
v_gene: TRBV18
abundance: once
CDR3aa: CASSPIPPDSTGELFF
CDR3nt: TGTGCCAGCTCACCAATTCCCCCAGACTCCACCGGGGAGCTGTTTTTT

j_gene: TRBJ2-3
d_gene: -
v_gene: TRBV15
abundance: -
CDR3aa: CATSRESADTQYF
CDR3nt: TGTGCCACCAGCAGAGAGAGCGCAGATACGCAGTATTTT

j_gene: TRBJ2-7
d_gene: TRBD1
v_gene: TRBV5-4
abundance: -
CDR3aa: CASSTLRDRVYEQYF
CDR3nt: TGTGCCAGCAGCACCCTCCGGGACAGGGTTTACGAGCAGTACTTC

j_gene: TRBJ1-6
d_gene: -
v_gene: TRBV7-9
abundance: -
CDR3aa: CASRPGRPESPLHF
CDR3nt: TGTGCCAGCAGGCCCGGGAGACCAGAGTCACCCCTCCACTTT

j_gene: TRBJ1-2
d_gene: TRBD1
v_gene: TRBV11-2
abundance: -
CDR3aa: CASSPRRQGDGYTF
CDR3nt: TGTGCCAGCAGCCCCCGGAGGCAGGGGGATGGCTACACCTTC

j_gene: TRBJ1-6
d_gene: -
v_gene: TRBV5-6
abundance: few
CDR3aa: CASSHGRGGGNSPLHF
CDR3nt: TGTGCCAGCAGCCATGGGCGAGGGGGGGGTAATTCACCCCTCCACTTT

j_gene: TRBJ2-5
d_gene: -
v_gene: TRBV7-3
abundance: -
CDR3aa: CASSPGGRGLETQYF
CDR3nt: TGTGCCAGCAGCCCCGGCGGGCGGGGACTAGAGACCCAGTACTTC

j_gene: TRBJ2-5
d_gene: -
v_gene: TRBV9
abundance: -
CDR3aa: CASSGSRGAGETQYF
CDR3nt: TGTGCCAGCAGTGGCTCTCGGGGGGCCGGGGAGACCCAGTACTTC

j_gene: TRBJ1-5
d_gene: -
v_gene: TRBV19
abundance: -
CDR3aa: CASTDTGRNQPQHF
CDR3nt: TGTGCCAGTACGGATACAGGGCGCAATCAGCCCCAGCATTTT

j_gene: TRBJ1-1
d_gene: TRBD1
v_gene: TRBV27
abundance: -
CDR3aa: CASSRQGAANTEAFF
CDR3nt: TGTGCCAGCAGCCGACAGGGGGCCGCGAACACTGAAGCTTTCTTT

j_gene: TRBJ1-6
d_gene: -
v_gene: TRBV7-2
abundance: -
CDR3aa: CASRRTGRNYNSPLHF
CDR3nt: TGTGCCAGCAGAAGAACAGGCCGAAACTATAATTCACCCCTCCACTTT

j_gene: TRBJ1-6
d_gene: TRBD1
v_gene: TRBV6-5
abundance: -
CDR3aa: CASTRTGSYNSPLHF
CDR3nt: TGTGCCAGCACTCGGACAGGGTCCTATAATTCACCCCTCCACTTT

j_gene: TRBJ2-3
d_gene: -
v_gene: TRBV5-1
abundance: few
CDR3aa: CASGEGADTQYF
CDR3nt: TGCGCCAGCGGCGAAGGGGCAGATACGCAGTATTTT

j_gene: TRBJ1-1
d_gene: -
v_gene: TRBV6-1
abundance: -
CDR3aa: CASSARQLLNTEAFF
CDR3nt: TGTGCCAGCAGTGCCAGACAGCTTCTGAACACTGAAGCTTTCTTT

j_gene: TRBJ2-7
d_gene: -
v_gene: TRBV5-1
abundance: -
CDR3aa: CASSFRYEQYF
CDR3nt: TGCGCCAGCAGCTTCCGCTACGAGCAGTACTTC

j_gene: TRBJ2-7
d_gene: -
v_gene: TRBV5-4
abundance: -
CDR3aa: CASSLTESSSRYF
CDR3nt: TGTGCCAGCAGCTTGACGGAGTCGTCTAGCCGGTACTTC

j_gene: TRBJ1-1
d_gene: -
v_gene: TRBV4-1
abundance: -
CDR3aa: CASSQDFRVGGEAFF
CDR3nt: TGCGCCAGCAGCCAAGATTTCCGGGTCGGGGGTGAAGCTTTCTTT

j_gene: TRBJ2-7
d_gene: TRBD2
v_gene: TRBV6-1
abundance: -
CDR3aa: CASTPSGDYEQYF
CDR3nt: TGTGCCAGCACTCCTAGCGGGGACTACGAGCAGTACTTC

j_gene: TRBJ2-7
d_gene: -
v_gene: TRBV2
abundance: -
CDR3aa: CASSDIAYEQYF
CDR3nt: TGTGCCAGCAGCGACATTGCCTACGAGCAGTACTTC

j_gene: TRBJ2-7
d_gene: TRBD1
v_gene: TRBV10-1
abundance: -
CDR3aa: CASSETGGQAMYEQYF
CDR3nt: TGCGCCAGCAGTGAGACCGGGGGACAGGCCATGTACGAGCAGTACTTC

j_gene: TRBJ2-2
d_gene: TRBD2
v_gene: TRBV15
abundance: once
CDR3aa: CATAARRGAGELFF
CDR3nt: TGTGCCACAGCAGCTAGGCGGGGGGCCGGGGAGCTGTTTTTT

j_gene: TRBJ2-3
d_gene: -
v_gene: TRBV7-2
abundance: -
CDR3aa: CASSFGGGGYTDTQYF
CDR3nt: TGTGCCAGCAGCTTCGGTGGAGGGGGCTATACAGATACGCAGTATTTT

j_gene: TRBJ1-5
d_gene: -
v_gene: TRBV9
abundance: -
CDR3aa: CASSVSGGANQPQHF
CDR3nt: TGTGCCAGCAGCGTGTCTGGGGGGGCCAATCAGCCCCAGCATTTT

j_gene: TRBJ1-2
d_gene: TRBD1
v_gene: TRBV6-4
abundance: -
CDR3aa: CASSDGRDRDYTF
CDR3nt: TGTGCCAGCAGTGACGGGCGTGACAGGGACTACACCTTC

j_gene: TRBJ1-2
d_gene: -
v_gene: TRBV30
abundance: once
CDR3aa: CAWSVGGEDGYTF
CDR3nt: TGTGCCTGGAGTGTTGGAGGTGAGGATGGCTACACCTTC

j_gene: TRBJ1-2
d_gene: -
v_gene: TRBV23-1
abundance: -
CDR3aa: CASSQSPEGGGTNYGYTF
CDR3nt: TGCGCCAGCAGTCAATCGCCAGAAGGGGGGGGGACTAACTATGGCTACACCTTC

j_gene: TRBJ1-2
d_gene: -
v_gene: TRBV2
abundance: once
CDR3aa: CASSAAGGIYGYTF
CDR3nt: TGTGCCAGCAGTGCCGCCGGGGGAATCTATGGCTACACCTTC

j_gene: TRBJ2-1
d_gene: TRBD2
v_gene: TRBV2
abundance: -
CDR3aa: CASTERESYNEQFF
CDR3nt: TGTGCCAGCACGGAGCGGGAATCCTACAATGAGCAGTTCTTC

j_gene: TRBJ1-6
d_gene: TRBD1
v_gene: TRBV28
abundance: -
CDR3aa: CASSLPPGQSSYNSPLHF
CDR3nt: TGTGCCAGCAGTCTCCCCCCGGGACAGAGCTCCTATAATTCACCCCTCCACTTT

j_gene: TRBJ1-3
d_gene: -
v_gene: TRBV12-1
abundance: -
CDR3aa: CASSCGDRGLRYGRGGNTIYF
CDR3nt: TGTGCCAGCAGCTGCGGGGACAGGGGGCTTCGCTACGGGCGTGGCGGAAACACCATATATTTT

j_gene: TRBJ1-2
d_gene: -
v_gene: TRBV29-1
abundance: -
CDR3aa: CSVEKTGYGYTF
CDR3nt: TGCAGCGTTGAGAAGACGGGCTATGGCTACACCTTC

j_gene: TRBJ2-5
d_gene: TRBD2
v_gene: TRBV5-1
abundance: -
CDR3aa: CASNWGGWQETQYF
CDR3nt: TGCGCCAGCAACTGGGGGGGTTGGCAAGAGACCCAGTACTTC

j_gene: TRBJ2-7
d_gene: TRBD1
v_gene: TRBV19
abundance: -
CDR3aa: CASSYSPGQGTNEQYF
CDR3nt: TGTGCCAGTAGTTATAGCCCGGGACAGGGTACTAACGAGCAGTACTTC

j_gene: TRBJ2-2
d_gene: -
v_gene: TRBV7-9
abundance: -
CDR3aa: CASIRANTGELFF
CDR3nt: TGTGCCAGCATACGGGCGAACACCGGGGAGCTGTTTTTT

j_gene: TRBJ2-7
d_gene: -
v_gene: TRBV11-1
abundance: -
CDR3aa: CASSRGWEQYF
CDR3nt: TGTGCCAGCAGCCGGGGGTGGGAGCAGTACTTC

j_gene: TRBJ1-4
d_gene: -
v_gene: TRBV5-1
abundance: -
CDR3aa: CASSPAGFGEKLFF
CDR3nt: TGCGCCAGCAGCCCCGCCGGGTTCGGTGAAAAACTGTTTTTT

j_gene: TRBJ1-2
d_gene: -
v_gene: TRBV6-4
abundance: -
CDR3aa: CASSDSGGAYYGYTF
CDR3nt: TGTGCCAGCAGTGACTCTGGGGGGGCCTACTATGGCTACACCTTC

j_gene: TRBJ1-2
d_gene: -
v_gene: TRBV25-1
abundance: once
CDR3aa: CASSEQGTGYTF
CDR3nt: TGTGCCAGCAGTGAACAGGGGACAGGCTACACCTTC

j_gene: TRBJ1-5
d_gene: -
v_gene: TRBV5-1
abundance: -
CDR3aa: CASSLSGDQPQHF
CDR3nt: TGCGCCAGCAGCTTGTCAGGGGATCAGCCCCAGCATTTT

j_gene: TRBJ1-2
d_gene: TRBD1
v_gene: TRBV5-6
abundance: few
CDR3aa: CASSLDRLFNYGYTF
CDR3nt: TGTGCCAGCAGCCTGGACAGGCTATTTAACTATGGCTACACCTTC

j_gene: TRBJ2-5
d_gene: -
v_gene: TRBV4-1
abundance: -
CDR3aa: CASSPPDIRETQYF
CDR3nt: TGCGCCAGCAGCCCGCCAGACATTCGGGAGACCCAGTACTTC

j_gene: TRBJ2-7
d_gene: -
v_gene: TRBV9
abundance: -
CDR3aa: CASSLWWRGEQYF
CDR3nt: TGTGCCAGCAGCTTGTGGTGGCGGGGCGAGCAGTACTTC

j_gene: TRBJ2-2
d_gene: -
v_gene: TRBV9
abundance: -
CDR3aa: CASSAGPTSTGELFF
CDR3nt: TGTGCCAGCAGCGCAGGTCCCACCAGCACCGGGGAGCTGTTTTTT

j_gene: TRBJ2-7
d_gene: -
v_gene: TRBV7-8
abundance: -
CDR3aa: CASSLRSGYEQYF
CDR3nt: TGTGCCAGCAGCTTAAGGAGTGGCTACGAGCAGTACTTC

j_gene: TRBJ2-7
d_gene: TRBD1
v_gene: TRBV5-5
abundance: -
CDR3aa: CASSPDRAHEQYF
CDR3nt: TGTGCCAGCAGCCCTGACAGGGCTCACGAGCAGTACTTC